A single sample gave rise to the 29 T cell receptor beta chains below, sequenced in a study of beta chain features in type 1 diabetes. Every isolated RNA sample was fully reverse transcribed, so sequencing captured expressed TCRB transcripts. Profiling relied on immunoSEQ multiplex PCR, and the TCRdb table lists in-frame clones only, not all of them. The sample shows 400,000 to 600,000 clones, about 29% of them seen only once. Input material: naive CD4+ T cells from blood. These receptors all stem from a man aged 18-30 years in good health.

This clone has a handful of counts. The chain joins TRBV7-2 to TRBJ1-2, with 9 bases that match TRBD1. V trimming: 3 bases; J trimming: 8 bases; junction bases outside the gene matches: 7. This CDR3 spans 14 amino acids. Germline V CDR1 and CDR2: SGHTA, FQGNSA. CDR3 nucleotides: TGTGCCAGCAGCTTGATATACAGGGGGCAAGGCTACACCTTC. As protein: CASSLIYRGQGYTF.

This clone has more than one count but fewer than ten. The V and J genes are TRBV9 and TRBJ2-1; D assignment may be TRBD1 or TRBD2 (5 bases each). Germline CDR1 is SGDLS and CDR2 is YYNGEE. The V and J ends lost 0 bases and 13 bases respectively, with 14 bases between them. There are 13 residues in the CDR3. The CDR3 bases are TGTGCCAGCAGCGTAGCTACGGTCGGGACCCAGTTCTTC. As protein: CASSVATVGTQFF.

The DNA for the CDR3 is TGTGCCAGCAGCTTAGCATGGTCAGGGGGAGAGACCCAGTACTTC. This codes for CASSLAWSGGETQYF. This chain uses TRBV7-2 with TRBJ2-5, with 7 bases that match TRBD1. Germline CDR1 is SGHTA and CDR2 is FQGNSA. V lost 0 bases to trimming and J lost 4 bases; unmatched junction nucleotides: 5. This CDR3 has 15 amino acids.

This clone has a handful of counts. The CDR3 is CAWSVTPPGNTEAFF. The DNA for the CDR3 is TGTGCCTGGAGTGTCACACCCCCAGGGAACACTGAAGCTTTCTTT. V and J are TRBV30 and TRBJ1-1, with unresolved D. The CDR3 spans 15 residues. Germline V gene sequence: CDR1 GTSNPN, CDR2 SVGIG (reference sequence). V gave up 0 bases and J gave up 1 base, with 12 bases separating them.

In regard to this clone: At the DNA level, this CDR3 is encoded by other sequences in the same sample as well. This chain uses TRBV5-1 with TRBJ2-1, with 10 nucleotides matching TRBD2. Germline CDR1 and CDR2: SGHRS and YFSETQ. The junction had 3 bases not matched to a gene; V was cut back by 4 bases and J by 2 bases. The CDR3 has 15 amino acids. This CDR3 reads CASSLGLATYNEQFF. CDR3 DNA: TGCGCCAGCAGCCTGGGACTAGCGACCTACAATGAGCAGTTCTTC.

This clone was picked up a small number of times. The chain combines TRBV7-2 with TRBJ2-7, with 8 bases fitting TRBD2. The germline CDR1 and CDR2 sequences are SGHTA and FQGNSA. CDR3 length: 14 amino acids. V was clipped by 2 bases and J by 5 bases; unmatched bases: 5. CDR3 sequence (DNA): TGTGCCAGCAGCTTAAGGAGCGGGAGCGACGAGCAGTACTTC. It specifies CASSLRSGSDEQYF.

Only a few counts were recorded for this clone. V is TRBV18 and J is TRBJ2-7; tentatively, D is TRBD1 (6 bases). The CDR3 length is 14 residues. V shed 3 bases and J shed 7 bases, with 16 bases lying between them. CDR1 and CDR2 from the germline V gene are KGHSH and LQKENI. The CDR3 loop is CASSPGAEEEEQYF. The DNA of the CDR3 is TGTGCCAGCTCACCGGGGGCCGAGGAGGAAGAGCAGTACTTC. The full variable domain, rest sourced from reference TRBV18 and TRBJ2-7, is NAGVMQNPRHLVRRRGQEARLRCSPMKGHSHVYWYRQLPEEGLKFMVYLQKENIIDESGMPKERFSAEFPKEGPSILRIQQVVRGDSAAYFCASSPGAEEEEQYFGPGTRLTVT.

This clone has more than one count but fewer than ten. This rearrangement joins TRBV30 to TRBJ2-5; D ambiguous. V lost 4 bases and J lost 5, with 14 bases in between. The CDR3 covers 13 residues. The V gene's germline CDR1 is GTSNPN and CDR2 SVGIG (reference sequence). Written as DNA, the CDR3 is TGTGCCTGGATTCGGCAAGGCTCGGAGACCCAGTACTTC. It codes for CAWIRQGSETQYF.

The rearrangement joins TRBV25-1 to TRBJ2-5; TRBD2 might be the D (6 bases). The V gene's germline CDR1 is MGHDK and CDR2 SYGVNS. There are 12 residues in the CDR3. The V gene lost 4 bases and the J gene lost 7 bases, with 10 bases spanning the gap. Written as DNA, the CDR3 is TGTGCCAGCAGTGGGGACTCGGGGACCCAGTACTTC. Its translation is CASSGDSGTQYF.

The chain is built from TRBV30 and TRBJ1-5, with 8 bases aligning to TRBD1. V trimming: 5 bases; J trimming: 7 bases; junction bases outside the gene matches: 4. CDR3 size: 12 residues. The V gene's germline CDR1 is GTSNPN and CDR2 SVGIG (reference sequence). CDR3 bases: TGTGCCTGGGGGACAGGTAACCAGCCCCAGCATTTT. The encoded protein is CAWGTGNQPQHF.

This clone was detected a few times. This chain uses TRBV30 with TRBJ2-3; tentative D call: TRBD2 (5 bases). The CDR3 is 15 amino acids. The V gene's germline CDR1 is GTSNPN and CDR2 SVGIG (reference sequence). V was pared by 2 bases and J by 1 base, with 13 bases between. CDR3 in DNA: TGTGCCTGGAGTTTCGGGGAGTCGGGCACAGATACGCAGTATTTT. Translation: CAWSFGESGTDTQYF.

This clone was counted a few times. The identical CDR3 is also encoded by other nucleotide sequences in the sample. The chain carries TRBV30 and TRBJ2-6; no definite D call. The germline V and J ends were trimmed by 0 bases and 1 base, with 1 base remaining between them. The CDR3 contains 13 residues. Germline V CDR1 and CDR2: GTSNPN, SVGIG (reference sequence). CDR3 DNA sequence: TGTGCCTGGAGTGTTTCTGGGGCCAACGTCCTGACTTTC. Encoded protein: CAWSVSGANVLTF.

The chain uses TRBV29-1 and TRBJ2-7, with D tentatively TRBD1 (6 bases). Germline V lookup: CDR1 SQVTM, CDR2 ANQGSEA. The CDR3 contains 13 residues. Trimming pared 6 bases from V and 1 base from J, leaving 13 bases between. Here the CDR3 DNA reads TGCAGCGTCAACAGGGATCGATCCTACGAGCAGTACTTC. It is translated as CSVNRDRSYEQYF.

This clone showed up just a few times. This chain joins TRBV29-1 and TRBJ2-5, with D possibly being TRBD1 (5 bases). Trimming stripped 3 bases from V and 3 bases from J, with 14 bases between. The CDR3 extends over 14 amino acids. CDR1 is SQVTM, CDR2 ANQGSEA, per germline. CDR3 nucleotide sequence: TGCAGCGTTGACCTCCCGGACACAAAAGAGACCCAGTACTTC. This gives the protein CSVDLPDTKETQYF.

This clone was counted a few times. This chain links TRBV4-1 with TRBJ2-7, with D unclear. V was shortened by 1 base and J by 6 bases, with 10 bases between the two germline ends. Germline values: CDR1 MGHRA, CDR2 YSYEKL. The CDR3 loop spans 13 amino acids. The DNA for the CDR3 is TGCGCCAGCAGCCAAGGAGAAAATGGCGAGCAGTACTTC. It is translated as CASSQGENGEQYF.

This clone was seen a handful of times. The chain couples TRBV5-4 to TRBJ2-3; 12 bases align to TRBD1. The germline gives CDR1 SGHNT, CDR2 YYREEE (reference sequence). The CDR3 has 15 residues. V trimming: 4 bases; J trimming: 4 bases; junction bases outside the gene matches: 4. This CDR3 is CASSKGQGAADTQYF. The DNA of the CDR3 is TGTGCCAGCAGCAAGGGACAGGGGGCTGCAGATACGCAGTATTTT.

The chain recombines TRBV19 with TRBJ1-1; possible D gene TRBD1, 5 bases. The CDR3 has 13 residues. Deletions cut 1 base from V and 8 bases from J, with 11 bases between. Germline V gives CDR1 LNHDA, CDR2 SQIVND (reference sequence). The CDR3 DNA is TGTGCCAGTAGTATAGTCGGGGCGACGGAAGCTTTCTTT. This codes for CASSIVGATEAFF.

This clone was detected a few times. The chain joins TRBV6-5 to TRBJ2-7, with 12 bases that match TRBD2. Trimming removed 5 bases from V and 7 bases from J; junction bases left unmatched: 6. Per the germline V gene, CDR1 is MNHEY and CDR2 is SVGAGI. The CDR3 spans 14 residues. In DNA, the CDR3 is TGTGCCAGCAGTCGACTAGCGGGAGACGGGGAGCAGTACTTC. Translating it yields CASSRLAGDGEQYF.

The rearrangement links TRBV9 to TRBJ2-7, with a weak D call TRBD2 (6 bases). Germline CDR1 is SGDLS and CDR2 is YYNGEE. The CDR3 length is 16 residues. Trimming took off 0 bases at V and 3 bases at J, with 16 bases between the two ends. The DNA for the CDR3 is TGTGCCAGCAGCGTAGTCCCCGGGGAGGCTAGCTACGAGCAGTACTTC. Translation gives CASSVVPGEASYEQYF.

This clone was picked up a small number of times. The chain has TRBV14 and TRBJ2-2, with 7 bases fitting TRBD1. The CDR3 consists of 14 residues. V lost 5 bases to trimming and J lost 1 base; unmatched junction nucleotides: 1. CDR1 and CDR2 from the germline V gene are SGHDN and FVKESK. The CDR3 DNA is TGTGCCAGCAGCTCAGGGGGGAACACCGGGGAGCTGTTTTTT. Translated, it gives CASSSGGNTGELFF.

This chain uses TRBV14 with TRBJ2-7, with a tentative D call TRBD1 (5 bases). CDR1 and CDR2 from the germline V gene are SGHDN and FVKESK. This CDR3 contains 13 residues. V was pared by 1 base and J by 6 bases, with 10 bases between. The CDR3 loop reads CASSQVGRSEQYF. The CDR3 DNA follows: TGTGCCAGCAGCCAAGTGGGGCGAAGCGAGCAGTACTTC.

The rearrangement joins TRBV30 to TRBJ1-2, with 7 bases identical to TRBD1. Trimming at V came to 0 bases and at J to 6 bases, leaving 7 bases not matched to a gene. This CDR3 contains 14 residues. Germline V CDR1 and CDR2: GTSNPN, SVGIG (reference sequence). CDR3 sequence (DNA): TGTGCCTGGAGTGTAGACAGGGTAGACCATGGCTACACCTTC. Translating gives CAWSVDRVDHGYTF.

The chain joins TRBV7-9 to TRBJ2-1, with 9 nucleotides matching TRBD1. CDR3 length equals 16 residues. V was clipped by 0 bases and J by 0 bases; unmatched bases: 0. CDR1 and CDR2 (germline): SEHNR, FQNEAQ (reference sequence). CDR3 loop: CASSLADRGSYNEQFF. The CDR3, as DNA: TGTGCCAGCAGCTTAGCGGACAGGGGCTCCTACAATGAGCAGTTCTTC.

The V and J genes are TRBV7-3 and TRBJ2-1; the D is unclear. CDR3 length: 15 residues. V lost 2 bases to trimming and J lost 2 bases, with 10 bases between them. Germline CDR1 reads SGHTA; CDR2 reads FQGTGA. In DNA form, the CDR3 reads TGTGCCAGCAGCTTACGGCAGGTCACCTACAATGAGCAGTTCTTC. Its translation is CASSLRQVTYNEQFF.

This chain's CDR3 is CASSLDGLSYNEQFF. The CDR3 region has the DNA TGTGCCAGCAGCTTGGACGGACTTTCCTACAATGAGCAGTTCTTC. This sequence joins TRBV5-4 and TRBJ2-1; D may be TRBD2 (5 bases). Between the trimmed V and J ends, which lost 0 bases and 1 base, there was a span of 8 bases. The V gene's germline CDR1 is SGHNT and CDR2 YYREEE (reference sequence). The CDR3 consists of 15 residues.

This clone showed up just a few times. The V call is TRBV10-3, the J call TRBJ2-6, with 9 bases fitting TRBD2. CDR3 length equals 15 residues. Germline-derived CDR1 and CDR2 are ENHRY and SYGVKD. V was pared by 6 bases and J by 4 bases, with 4 bases of the junction left unmatched. The CDR3 bases are TGTGCCATCAGCGGAGCGGGAGGAGGGGCCAACGTCCTGACTTTC. Translated: CAISGAGGGANVLTF.

The chain couples TRBV5-4 to TRBJ2-1; D is perhaps TRBD1 (6 bases). CDR1 is SGHNT and CDR2 is YYREEE in the germline V gene (reference sequence). V was trimmed by 2 bases and J by 7 bases, leaving 16 bases between them. The CDR3 has 15 residues. The CDR3 sequence is CASSFIGNRANEQFF. CDR3 DNA sequence: TGTGCCAGCAGCTTTATTGGAAACAGGGCGAATGAGCAGTTCTTC. The whole variable domain, filled in from reference TRBV5-4 and TRBJ2-1, reads ETGVTQSPTHLIKTRGQQVTLRCSSQSGHNTVSWYQQALGQGPQFIFQYYREEENGRGNFPPRFSGLQFPNYSSELNVNALELDDSALYLCASSFIGNRANEQFFGPGTRLTVL.

Only a few counts were recorded for this clone. J is TRBJ1-5 and V is TRBV19; perhaps TRBD1 as D (5 bases). V gave up 6 bases and J gave up 6 bases, with 12 bases separating them. CDR3 length: 13 amino acids. Germline values: CDR1 LNHDA, CDR2 SQIVND (reference sequence). CDR3 sequence reads: CASSFQGSQPQHF. The DNA of the CDR3 is TGTGCCAGTAGCTTTCAGGGCAGTCAGCCCCAGCATTTT.

The chain joins TRBV6-6 to TRBJ2-5; 12 bases map to TRBD2. There are 14 residues in the CDR3. Germline V gene data show CDR1 as MNHNY and CDR2 as SVGAGI (reference sequence). The V segment lost 8 bases and the J segment 0 bases; nucleotides outside the gene matches: 1. DNA for the CDR3: TGTGCCAGCGGGACTAGCGGGTACCAAGAGACCCAGTACTTC. It codes for CASGTSGYQETQYF.